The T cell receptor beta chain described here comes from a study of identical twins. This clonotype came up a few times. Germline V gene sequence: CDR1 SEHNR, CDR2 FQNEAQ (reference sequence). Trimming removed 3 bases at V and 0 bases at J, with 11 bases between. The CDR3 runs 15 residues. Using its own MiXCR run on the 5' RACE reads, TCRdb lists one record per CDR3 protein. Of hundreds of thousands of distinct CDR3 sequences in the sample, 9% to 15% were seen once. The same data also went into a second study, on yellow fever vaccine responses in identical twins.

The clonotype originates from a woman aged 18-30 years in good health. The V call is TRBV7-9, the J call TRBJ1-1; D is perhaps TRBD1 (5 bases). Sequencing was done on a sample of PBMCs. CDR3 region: CASSLHRNLNTEAFF. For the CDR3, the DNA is TGTGCCAGCAGCTTGCACAGGAATTTGAACACTGAAGCTTTCTTT.